This T cell receptor (beta chain) derives from a study of shared clonotypes between healthy human individuals. The authors ran unsorted PBMC replicate PCRs on approximately 300 ng DNA, about 31,000 T cell genomes. Data came from immunoSEQ multiplex PCR; TCRdb stores just in-frame clones and leaves some out. This table holds about 500,000 clones, about 74% found once. Adult donors, all healthy and HIV-negative, had no recent acute infections or vaccinations. Caucasian adults residing in Nashville, Tennessee made up all the donors. The unsorted samples had tens of millions of PBMCs used for genomic DNA. The germline V and J ends were trimmed by 5 bases and 4 bases, with 8 bases remaining between them. The CDR3 sequence is 12 residues long. Germline V CDR1 and CDR2: MNHEY, SVGAGI.

The rearrangement joins TRBV6-5 to TRBJ1-2; D is possibly TRBD1 (5 bases). Material for sequencing was PBMCs. The receptor was derived from a woman between 35 and 50 years old in good health. Some clones in this sample may be carry-over from other donors' samples. The CDR3 loop is CASSRDSYGYTF. The CDR3 bases are TGTGCCAGCAGTCGTGACAGCTATGGCTACACCTTC.